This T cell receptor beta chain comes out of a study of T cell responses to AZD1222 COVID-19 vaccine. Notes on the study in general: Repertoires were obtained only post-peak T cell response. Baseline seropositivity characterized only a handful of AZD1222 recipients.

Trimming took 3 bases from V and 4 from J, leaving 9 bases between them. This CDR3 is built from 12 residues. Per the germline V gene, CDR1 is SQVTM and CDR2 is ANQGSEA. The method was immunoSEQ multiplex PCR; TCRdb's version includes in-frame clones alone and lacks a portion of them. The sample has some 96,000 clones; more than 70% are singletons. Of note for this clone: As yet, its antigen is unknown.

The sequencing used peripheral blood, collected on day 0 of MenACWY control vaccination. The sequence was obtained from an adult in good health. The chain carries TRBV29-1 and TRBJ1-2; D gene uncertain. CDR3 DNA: TGCAGCGTTGAGGACGGATTCTATGGCTACACCTTC. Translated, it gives CSVEDGFYGYTF.